This T cell receptor (beta chain) derives from a study of T cells in Graves' hyperthyroidism and ophthalmopathy. RNA transcripts yielded amplified TCR beta CDR3 regions. A first-round RT-PCR of the TCR CDR3 used the HTBI primer set. TCRdb re-analysed the multiplex PCR reads in MiXCR, keeping a single row per CDR3 protein. In the table there are some 510,000 distinct CDR3 sequences, more than 45% of which are singletons. The CDR3 runs to 12 residues. Germline CDR1 reads ENHRY; CDR2 reads SYGVKD. V dropped 4 bases and J dropped 5 bases, with 9 bases sitting between them. The chain employs TRBV10-3 and TRBJ2-7; D is undetermined. The source of this sequence is a young woman with Graves' hyperthyroidism. Source material: peripheral blood or thyroid tissue (not recorded which). CDR3 sequence (DNA): TGTGCCATCAGTGTGGTACAGAACGAGCAGTACTTC. Translation: CAISVVQNEQYF.